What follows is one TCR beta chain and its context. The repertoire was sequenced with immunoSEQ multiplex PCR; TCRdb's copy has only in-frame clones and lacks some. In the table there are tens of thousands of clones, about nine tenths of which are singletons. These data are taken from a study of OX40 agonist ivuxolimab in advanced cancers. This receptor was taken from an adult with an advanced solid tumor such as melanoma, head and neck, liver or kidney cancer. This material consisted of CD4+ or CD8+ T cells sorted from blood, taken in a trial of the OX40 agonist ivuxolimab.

The CDR3 loop is CASSTVGNNYGYTF. As DNA, the CDR3 is TGTGCCAGCAGCACAGTGGGGAACAACTATGGCTACACCTTC. This rearrangement joins TRBV6-5 to TRBJ1-2; D remains unclear. V lost 6 bases and J 2 bases, leaving 13 bases between the germline ends. The germline V gene has CDR1 MNHEY and CDR2 SVGAGI. The CDR3 extends over 14 amino acids.